This TCR beta chain was sequenced during a study of cytomegalovirus exposure and HLA in healthy donors. Overall study context: There were under 140 million unique TCR beta sequences, drawn from roughly 200 million T cells, in an earlier analysis.

The PCR made use of 60 Vbeta and 13 Jbeta primers. The assay was immunoSEQ multiplex PCR, and TCRdb's table has in-frame clones only and misses some. The repertoire holds fewer than 65,000 clones, 65% to 85% seen once, with about 1.6% in the top ten. On this clone itself: Other nucleotide sequences in the sample specify the same CDR3.

Germline V gene data show CDR1 as MNHEY and CDR2 as SMNVEV (reference sequence). V was trimmed by 6 bases and J by 3 bases, leaving 12 bases between them. The CDR3 runs to 14 residues. Material: PBMCs. The J gene is TRBJ2-1, the V gene TRBV27; tentatively, D is TRBD1 (5 bases). The TCR was taken from a man younger than 40 in good health and CMV-seronegative. The CDR3 loop is CASSPQGYYNEQFF. The CDR3 bases are TGTGCCAGCAGCCCCCAGGGTTACTACAATGAGCAGTTCTTC.